The next 25 T cell receptor beta chains were all read from a single sample in a study of CD8+ T cells in alopecia areata. The authors extracted RNA and reverse transcribed it into cDNA as the sequencing template. Clones were sequenced by immunoSEQ multiplex PCR, and TCRdb holds only the in-frame ones, with some missing. The repertoire holds 200,000 to 250,000 clones, with just over 55% as singletons. Sequenced sample: CD8+ T cells sorted from blood. These receptors originate from a human donor in good health.

The CDR3 DNA reads as TGTGCCAGCAGTTTATCAAGGGGCAATCAGCCCCAGCATTTT. Protein sequence: CASSLSRGNQPQHF. The chain employs TRBV27 and TRBJ1-5; no firm D call. Trimming removed 0 bases from V and 2 bases from J, with 5 bases in between. CDR1 and CDR2 from the germline V gene are MNHEY and SMNVEV (reference sequence). This CDR3 has 14 residues.

This clone was recorded only once. This chain connects TRBV29-1 to TRBJ2-1, with no clear D. V dropped 2 bases and J dropped 8 bases, with 13 bases sitting between them. CDR1 SQVTM and CDR2 ANQGSEA come from the germline V gene. The CDR3 loop spans 13 amino acids. The CDR3 loop is CSVENPSEDEQFF. In DNA form, the CDR3 reads TGCAGCGTTGAAAACCCCTCCGAAGATGAGCAGTTCTTC.

This clone was seen only a few times. The chain uses TRBV29-1 and TRBJ1-2; tentatively, D is TRBD1 (5 bases). Trimming cost V 1 base and J 5 bases, with 11 bases left between them. Germline CDR1 reads SQVTM; CDR2 reads ANQGSEA. The CDR3 extends over 13 amino acids. The CDR3 sequence: CSVEVRGVYGYTF. The CDR3 DNA is TGCAGCGTTGAAGTTAGAGGGGTATATGGCTACACCTTC.

The chain links TRBV4-2 to TRBJ2-5; 11 nucleotides agree with TRBD2. Trimming removed 1 base from V and 1 base from J; junction bases left unmatched: 17. CDR3 length: 21 amino acids. The V gene's germline CDR1 is LGHNA and CDR2 YNFKEQ. CDR3 residues: CASSQVLAGGPARPSQETQYF. The CDR3 DNA is TGTGCCAGCAGCCAAGTCCTAGCGGGGGGCCCGGCCAGGCCATCCCAAGAGACCCAGTACTTC.

The chain uses TRBV30 and TRBJ2-2; D unclear. The CDR3 has 13 residues. V was cut by 1 base and J by 3 bases, with 6 bases left in between. Germline CDR1 reads GTSNPN; CDR2 reads SVGIG (reference sequence). The DNA for the CDR3 is TGTGCCTGGAGTGCCCTAGACACCGGGGAGCTGTTTTTT. Protein: CAWSALDTGELFF. The full variable domain, in which reference TRBV30 and TRBJ2-2 provide the parts outside the CDR3, is SQTIHQWPATLVQPVGSPLSLECTVEGTSNPNLYWYRQAAGRGLQLLFYSVGIGQISSEVPQNLSASRPQDRQFILSSKKLLLSDSGFYLCAWSALDTGELFFGEGSRLTVL.

This clone was detected a few times. This rearrangement joins TRBV7-2 to TRBJ2-5, with D unclear. Germline V gene sequence: CDR1 SGHTA, CDR2 FQGNSA. The CDR3 loop spans 14 amino acids. V lost 1 base to trimming and J lost 1 base, with 7 bases between them. In DNA, the CDR3 is TGTGCCAGCAGCTTAGGGCGCGTCCAAGAGACCCAGTACTTC. As protein: CASSLGRVQETQYF.

CDR3: CAWGDLRYEQYF. The CDR3 nucleotides read TGTGCCTGGGGGGACCTGAGATACGAGCAGTACTTC. The chain links TRBV30 to TRBJ2-7, with D tentatively TRBD1 or TRBD2 (5 bases each). The germline V and J ends were trimmed by 5 bases and 4 bases, with 12 bases remaining between them. The CDR3 runs 12 residues. Per the germline V gene, CDR1 is GTSNPN and CDR2 is SVGIG (reference sequence).

The sample holds one count of this clone. This chain's CDR3 is CASSLAWGAEAFF. The CDR3 coding sequence is TGCGCCAGCAGCTTGGCATGGGGAGCTGAAGCTTTCTTT. The V and J genes are TRBV5-1 and TRBJ1-1, with D uncertain. V lost 0 bases to trimming and J lost 6 bases, with 9 bases between them. This CDR3 is built from 13 residues. Germline V CDR1 and CDR2: SGHRS, YFSETQ.

This clone came up once. This rearrangement joins TRBV7-6 to TRBJ2-7; TRBD1 agrees at 10 bases. This CDR3 is built from 16 residues. Germline values: CDR1 SGHVS, CDR2 FNYEAQ. V lost 1 base and J lost 2; bases outside the gene matches: 5. CDR3 loop: CASSLVDRGLTYEQYF. CDR3 bases: TGTGCCAGCAGCTTAGTGGACAGGGGGTTAACCTACGAGCAGTACTTC.

This clone was found a few times. The chain employs TRBV25-1 and TRBJ1-2; TRBD1 aligns across 7 bases. After removal of 8 bases from V and 2 bases from J, the junction contained 5 bases not matched to a gene. This CDR3 comprises 13 residues. CDR1 is MGHDK and CDR2 is SYGVNS in the germline V gene. CDR3 coding DNA: TGTGCCAGCTCTCAGGGGGTAAACTATGGCTACACCTTC. It yields the protein CASSQGVNYGYTF.

The chain carries TRBV5-6 and TRBJ1-1; TRBD1 is a possible D gene (5 bases). The CDR3 spans 14 residues. Trimming cost V 4 bases and J 3 bases, with 13 bases left between them. Germline lookup yields CDR1 SGHDT and CDR2 YYEEEE. CDR3 coding DNA: TGTGCCAGCAGCCCCCTTGGGGGGGACACTGAAGCTTTCTTT. This gives the protein CASSPLGGDTEAFF.

This clone was seen a handful of times. The V call is TRBV19, the J call TRBJ2-2, with TRBD2 matching over 10 bases. After removal of 3 bases from V and 9 bases from J, the junction contained 13 bases not matched to a gene. The length of the CDR3 is 17 residues. Germline values: CDR1 LNHDA, CDR2 SQIVND (reference sequence). CDR3 sequence reads: CASSISPGLAPDRELFF. CDR3 coding DNA: TGTGCCAGTAGTATTTCGCCGGGACTAGCGCCCGATCGGGAGCTGTTTTTT. The full variable domain, in which reference TRBV19 and TRBJ2-2 provide the parts outside the CDR3, is DGGITQSPKYLFRKEGQNVTLSCEQNLNHDAMYWYRQDPGQGLRLIYYSQIVNDFQKGDIAEGYSVSREKKESFPLTVTSAQKNPTAFYLCASSISPGLAPDRELFFGEGSRLTVL.

This chain connects TRBV4-1 to TRBJ2-3; 9 bases fit TRBD1. V lost 2 bases and J lost 4; bases outside the gene matches: 10. This CDR3 region has 17 residues. CDR1 is MGHRA, CDR2 YSYEKL, per germline. CDR3 nucleotides: TGCGCCAGCAGCCAACCCGCCGGGACAGGGTGGTCAGATACGCAGTATTTT. It is translated as CASSQPAGTGWSDTQYF.

The chain links TRBV29-1 to TRBJ2-7; D is unclear. This CDR3 spans 13 amino acids. Looked up from germline, CDR1 is SQVTM and CDR2 is ANQGSEA. Trimming removed 2 bases at V and 7 bases at J, with 15 bases between. CDR3 bases: TGCAGCGTTGAAACGGTCCTTGTGGGTGAGCAGTACTTC. It yields the protein CSVETVLVGEQYF.

The rearrangement links TRBV13 to TRBJ2-3; D ambiguous. Germline V gene sequence: CDR1 PRHDT, CDR2 FYEKMQ (reference sequence). The CDR3 spans 12 residues. The V end was cut by 5 bases, the J end by 1 base, with 4 bases between. The CDR3 reads CASSAGTDTQYF. CDR3 DNA sequence: TGTGCCAGCAGCGCCGGCACAGATACGCAGTATTTT.

In this sample, this clone turned up a few times. This chain joins TRBV11-3 and TRBJ1-1, with D perhaps TRBD1 (6 bases). This CDR3 comprises 13 residues. The V gene's germline CDR1 is SGHNT and CDR2 YENEEA. The V gene lost 5 bases and the J gene lost 7 bases, with 14 bases spanning the gap. CDR3 protein: CASSQGGGGEAFF. The CDR3 DNA follows: TGTGCCAGCAGCCAAGGCGGGGGCGGTGAAGCTTTCTTT.

There are a few counts of this clone. Here the CDR3 DNA reads TGTGCCTCTCTACCCCGGACTAACTATGGCTACACCTTC. Protein: CASLPRTNYGYTF. V gene TRBV30 combines with J gene TRBJ1-2; D is ambiguous. The germline gives CDR1 GTSNPN, CDR2 SVGIG (reference sequence). Trimming took off 7 bases at V and 0 bases at J, with 12 bases between the two ends. The CDR3 totals 13 residues. The whole variable domain, filled in from reference TRBV30 and TRBJ1-2, reads SQTIHQWPATLVQPVGSPLSLECTVEGTSNPNLYWYRQAAGRGLQLLFYSVGIGQISSEVPQNLSASRPQDRQFILSSKKLLLSDSGFYLCASLPRTNYGYTFGSGTRLTVV.

This chain's CDR3 is CASGLVPGHAPDTQYF. CDR3 DNA sequence: TGTGCTAGTGGTTTGGTACCAGGCCACGCGCCAGATACGCAGTATTTT. The gene calls are TRBV12-5 and TRBJ2-3; D unclear. Germline CDR1 is LGHNT and CDR2 is FRNRAP. Trimming took off 0 bases at V and 4 bases at J, with 14 bases between the two ends. The CDR3 covers 16 residues.

This chain joins TRBV11-2 and TRBJ2-5; D is possibly TRBD1 or TRBD2 (5 bases each). Deletions cut 7 bases from V and 5 bases from J, with 14 bases between. CDR1 is SGHAT, CDR2 FQNNGV, per germline. The CDR3 covers 13 residues. In nucleotides, the CDR3 is TGTGCCAGCACCTCTGAGGGACGGGAGACCCAGTACTTC. Translated: CASTSEGRETQYF.

This clone was seen more than once but under ten times. This chain links TRBV13 with TRBJ2-7; weak D call: TRBD2 (6 bases). Germline CDR1 is PRHDT and CDR2 is FYEKMQ (reference sequence). The length of the CDR3 is 11 residues. The V end was cut by 5 bases, the J end by 6 bases, with 8 bases between. As DNA, the CDR3 is TGTGCCAGCAGCCGGGGGAGCGAGCAGTACTTC. It yields the protein CASSRGSEQYF.

The genes are TRBV10-3 and TRBJ2-3; weak D call: TRBD2 (6 bases). V gave up 6 bases and J gave up 2 bases, with 9 bases separating them. From germline, CDR1 is ENHRY and CDR2 SYGVKD. The CDR3 contains 13 residues. The CDR3 region has the DNA TGTGCCATCAGCCCGGACTACACAGATACGCAGTATTTT. Encoded protein: CAISPDYTDTQYF.

The chain has TRBV29-1 and TRBJ2-2; the D is unclear. Germline V CDR1 and CDR2: SQVTM, ANQGSEA. The CDR3 length is 14 residues. The V and J ends lost 4 bases and 0 bases respectively, with 9 bases between them. This CDR3 is CSVGPIPNTGELFF. The DNA of the CDR3 is TGCAGCGTTGGTCCGATCCCGAACACCGGGGAGCTGTTTTTT.

The V gene is TRBV7-8, the J gene TRBJ2-3; TRBD2 matches 10 bases. The V and J ends lost 5 bases and 0 bases, in that order; junction bases with no gene match: 2. Per the germline V gene, CDR1 is SGHVS and CDR2 is FQNEAQ. This CDR3 has 15 residues. CDR3 loop: CASSEGLASTDTQYF. CDR3 DNA: TGTGCCAGCAGCGAGGGACTAGCGAGCACAGATACGCAGTATTTT.

Written as DNA, the CDR3 is TGTGCCAGCAGTCCAGACGGGACAGGGGTCGGGGAGACCCAGTACTTC. Encoded protein: CASSPDGTGVGETQYF. The chain combines TRBV27 with TRBJ2-5; 10 bases line up with TRBD1. Trimming removed 5 bases from V and 5 bases from J; junction bases left unmatched: 11. Germline V gene sequence: CDR1 MNHEY, CDR2 SMNVEV (reference sequence). This CDR3 has 16 residues.

A remark on this clone: The same CDR3 can be traced to other DNA sequences in this sample. J is TRBJ2-7 and V is TRBV5-1, with D unresolved. CDR1 is SGHRS and CDR2 is YFSETQ in the germline V gene. This CDR3 is 12 amino acids long. Trimming cost V 0 bases and J 2 bases, with 3 bases left between them. The DNA of the CDR3 is TGCGCCAGCAGCTTGGATACCTACGAGCAGTACTTC. This translates into CASSLDTYEQYF.